Below, one TCR beta chain is given with its context. Its antigen is unidentified. RNA, once extracted, was reverse transcribed into cDNA for use as the sequencing template. The assay was immunoSEQ multiplex PCR, and TCRdb's table has in-frame clones only and misses some. The sample lists 150,000 to 200,000 clones, about three fifths occurring once. Treatment indicated: oral pan-JAK inhibitor, 5-10 mg twice daily. The sample comes from a study of CD8+ T cells in alopecia areata. General observations from the study: Scalp clonality and expanded CD8+ clones among the top 100 fell significantly with tofacitinib.

The CDR3 runs to 10 residues. CDR1 is SQVTM and CDR2 is ANQGSEA in the germline V gene. V was trimmed by 7 bases and J by 11 bases, leaving 14 bases between them. The TCR sequence derives from a human donor with alopecia areata. The V gene is TRBV29-1, the J gene TRBJ1-1; TRBD1 is a possible D gene (6 bases). Sample: CD4+ T cells sorted from blood, taken around week 50, from a patient treated with tofacitinib. CDR3 sequence (DNA): TGCAGCGCAACGGGACACTACGCTTTCTTT. This codes for CSATGHYAFF.